This entry concerns a single T cell receptor (beta chain). Antigen: not known. Primers for the PCR totalled 60 Vbeta and 13 Jbeta. The protocol was immunoSEQ multiplex PCR, while the TCRdb copy is restricted to in-frame clones and leaves out a portion. The table has 150,000 to 200,000 clones, 80% seen once. This record comes from a study of cytomegalovirus exposure and HLA in healthy donors. Findings of the study overall: The study labeled 164 TCR beta chains cytomegalovirus-associated. Sequencing depth roughly uniform across donors was assumed in presence/absence analyses.

The receptor was derived from a male donor in good health and CMV-seropositive. Sequenced input: PBMCs.

The CDR3 region is CASSYSPEEQYF. The CDR3 nucleotides read TGTGCCAGCAGTTACTCACCGGAGGAGCAGTACTTC. The rearrangement uses TRBV6-6 and TRBJ2-7; D unclear. The CDR3 covers 12 residues. Per germline, CDR1 MNHNY and CDR2 SVGAGI (reference sequence). The V end lost 0 bases, the J end lost 7 bases, and 7 bases lay between the germline ends.